This TCR beta chain was recorded in a study of cytomegalovirus exposure and HLA in healthy donors. Trimming removed 5 bases from V and 2 bases from J; junction bases left unmatched: 5. Germline values: CDR1 PRHDT, CDR2 FYEKMQ (reference sequence). This CDR3 contains 14 residues. There were likely unrecorded immune exposures, though donors were nominally healthy when sampled. Notes on this clone: Its antigen is undetermined.

The PCR made use of 60 Vbeta and 13 Jbeta primers. Clones were sequenced by immunoSEQ multiplex PCR, and TCRdb holds only the in-frame ones, with some missing. The sample lists tens of thousands of clones, roughly 73% occurring once. Whole-study findings and limits: Later analysis showed most CMV-associated TCR beta chains appearing HLA-restricted. Specificity for CMV antigens was confirmed in vitro for a few of the CMV-associated chains.

J is TRBJ1-1 and V is TRBV13, with 7 bases fitting TRBD1. Sequenced sample: PBMCs. The receptor was derived from a man aged 40-50 years in good health and CMV-seronegative. CDR3 coding DNA: TGTGCCAGCAGCGAATACAGGGGCAACACTGAAGCTTTCTTT. Translated: CASSEYRGNTEAFF.